The TCR beta chain under discussion was sequenced for a study of shared clonotypes between healthy human individuals. About the study: Donors had three CD4 naive, three CD4 memory, two CD8 naive and one CD8 memory plate apiece.

CDR1 is KGHSH, CDR2 LQKENI, per germline. V was shortened by 2 bases and J by 6 bases, with 11 bases between the two germline ends. The CDR3 is 14 amino acids. Naive CD4+ cells were CD45RA-selected; the remaining cells were memory. Sequenced by immunoSEQ multiplex PCR; TCRdb stores in-frame clones only, minus some. The repertoire holds 850,000 to 1,200,000 clones, with around 76% as singletons. The TCR sequence derives from a man younger than 30 in good health. Sequences were obtained from memory CD4+ T cells sorted from blood. As to subset: CD45RA-negative fraction. V is TRBV18 and J is TRBJ1-5; no clear D. The CDR3 loop is CASSPNRGSQPQHF. CDR3 DNA: TGTGCCAGCTCACCAAACAGAGGAAGTCAGCCCCAGCATTTT.